The source of this T cell receptor beta chain is a study of beta chain features in type 1 diabetes. Looking at the study overall: Sorted cell examination encompassed 100,000,000 or so cells across all samples. Regarding the study as a whole: All four CD4+ subsets of Type 1 diabetes patients contained TCRB CDR3s that were moderately but significantly shorter. Type 1 diabetes patients had VDJ junctions that carried fewer insertions and more deletions.

Remarks on this clone: The antigen is unknown.

Every bit of the isolated RNA underwent reverse transcription, so sequencing read expressed TCRB transcripts. This table comes from immunoSEQ multiplex PCR, and its TCRdb copy is limited to in-frame clones, with some not included. The sample includes some 180,000 clones, 10% to 15% of them seen just once. CDR3 size: 15 residues. V was pared by 2 bases and J by 7 bases, with 9 bases of the junction left unmatched. Germline CDR1 and CDR2: SEHNR and FQNEAQ (reference sequence). What was sequenced was central memory CD4+ T cells from blood. The sequence was collected from a woman aged 18-29 years in good health. The chain uses TRBV7-9 and TRBJ2-3; TRBD1 matches 7 bases. Here the CDR3 reads CASSLKGTAQYTQYF. The DNA for the CDR3 is TGTGCCAGCAGCTTAAAGGGGACAGCCCAGTATACGCAGTATTTT.